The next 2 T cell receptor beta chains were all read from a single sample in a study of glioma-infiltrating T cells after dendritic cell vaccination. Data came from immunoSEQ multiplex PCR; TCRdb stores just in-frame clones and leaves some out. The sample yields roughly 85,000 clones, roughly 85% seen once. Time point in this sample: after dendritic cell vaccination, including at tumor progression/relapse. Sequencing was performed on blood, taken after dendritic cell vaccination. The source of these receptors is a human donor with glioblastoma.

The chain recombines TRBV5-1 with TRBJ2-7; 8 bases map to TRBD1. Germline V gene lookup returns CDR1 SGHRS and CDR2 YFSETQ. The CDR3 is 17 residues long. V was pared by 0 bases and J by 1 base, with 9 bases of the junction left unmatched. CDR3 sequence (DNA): TGCGCCAGCAGCTTGGCCGTTGGGGACAGGCGTTCCTACGAGCAGTACTTC. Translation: CASSLAVGDRRSYEQYF.

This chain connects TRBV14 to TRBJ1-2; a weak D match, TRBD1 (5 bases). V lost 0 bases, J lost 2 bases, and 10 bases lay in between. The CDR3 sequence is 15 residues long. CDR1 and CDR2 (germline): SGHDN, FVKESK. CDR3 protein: CASSQDRQGNYGYTF. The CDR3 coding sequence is TGTGCCAGCAGCCAAGACCGCCAGGGAAACTATGGCTACACCTTC. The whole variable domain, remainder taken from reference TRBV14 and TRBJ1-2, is EAGVTQFPSHSVIEKGQTVTLRCDPISGHDNLYWYRRVMGKEIKFLLHFVKESKQDESGMPNNRFLAERTGGTYSTLKVQPAELEDSGVYFCASSQDRQGNYGYTFGSGTRLTVV.